The 17 T cell receptor beta chains presented below share a single source sample, sequenced in a study of memory CD4+ T cells and cytomegalovirus serostatus. Profiled with immunoSEQ multiplex PCR; TCRdb holds only in-frame clones, not every one. The table records some 73,000 clones, around 78% of them present only once. The sort gate was single viable CD3+CD4+CD8-CD45RO+ cells for memory CD4+ T cells. Material for sequencing was memory CD4+ T cells from blood. The receptors originated from an adult in good health and CMV-seropositive.

This rearrangement joins TRBV27 to TRBJ1-1; unclear D gene. Trimming took off 3 bases at V and 0 bases at J, with 8 bases between the two ends. Germline loops: CDR1 MNHEY, CDR2 SMNVEV (reference sequence). There are 14 residues in the CDR3. This chain's CDR3 is CASSFAAMNTEAFF. In DNA form, the CDR3 reads TGTGCCAGCAGTTTCGCAGCCATGAACACTGAAGCTTTCTTT.

The V call is TRBV14, the J call TRBJ1-1; possibly TRBD1 for D (5 bases). The V end lost 5 bases, the J end lost 5 bases, and 12 bases lay between the germline ends. This CDR3 has 13 amino acids. Germline assignment: CDR1 SGHDN and CDR2 FVKESK. The CDR3: CASSFGGGTEAFF. The CDR3 nucleotides read TGTGCCAGCAGCTTTGGCGGGGGGACTGAAGCTTTCTTT.

This CDR3 reads CASSQQPGTGASGANVLTF. CDR3 nucleotide sequence: TGCGCCAGCAGCCAGCAGCCCGGGACAGGAGCCTCTGGGGCCAACGTCCTGACTTTC. The V gene is TRBV4-3, the J gene TRBJ2-6, with 8 bases aligning to TRBD1. The CDR3 extends over 19 amino acids. The V and J ends lost 3 bases and 0 bases, in that order; junction bases with no gene match: 10. The germline CDR1 and CDR2 sequences are LGHNA and YSLEER.

The J gene is TRBJ1-5, the V gene TRBV4-1; 7 bases line up with TRBD1. Per germline, CDR1 MGHRA and CDR2 YSYEKL. The CDR3 is made up of 14 amino acids. Germline trimming cut 0 bases from V and 11 bases from J; bases unmatched to any gene: 7. The DNA of the CDR3 is TGCGCCAGCAGCCAAGATAGACAGGGAGTCTCCCAGCATTTT. Translation gives CASSQDRQGVSQHF.

The V gene is TRBV11-2, the J gene TRBJ2-7; no definite D call. Trimming pared 5 bases from V and 4 bases from J, leaving 6 bases between. Germline V gene sequence: CDR1 SGHAT, CDR2 FQNNGV. CDR3 length: 11 residues. CDR3 nucleotides: TGTGCCAGCAGCCTCGAGTACGAGCAGTACTTC. This translates into CASSLEYEQYF.

This clone occurred once. V is TRBV7-9 and J is TRBJ2-1, with a weak D call TRBD2 (6 bases). There are 15 residues in the CDR3. Germline values: CDR1 SEHNR, CDR2 FQNEAQ (reference sequence). Trimming left V 5 bases short and J 2 bases short, with 13 bases between. This CDR3 reads CASSPRRVTYNEQFF. CDR3 nucleotide sequence: TGTGCCAGCAGCCCCAGGAGGGTTACCTACAATGAGCAGTTCTTC.

The chain carries TRBV5-1 and TRBJ1-1; TRBD1 is a possible D gene (5 bases). Per the germline V gene, CDR1 is SGHRS and CDR2 is YFSETQ. The CDR3 spans 13 residues. V was pared by 0 bases and J by 12 bases, with 15 bases between. Here the CDR3 reads CASSLESPGRTFF. The CDR3 coding sequence is TGCGCCAGCAGCTTGGAAAGCCCAGGGAGAACTTTCTTT.

This chain connects TRBV6-5 to TRBJ2-5; perhaps TRBD1 as D (6 bases). Looked up from germline, CDR1 is MNHEY and CDR2 is SVGAGI. V shed 6 bases and J shed 2 bases, with 10 bases lying between them. The CDR3 runs 13 residues. CDR3 amino acids: CASRETGQETQYF. Here the CDR3 DNA reads TGTGCCAGCAGGGAGACAGGACAAGAGACCCAGTACTTC.

A single count supports this clone. The chain combines TRBV6-1 with TRBJ2-1; 9 bases align to TRBD1. The CDR3 covers 11 residues. Germline values: CDR1 MNHNS, CDR2 SASEGT. V trimming: 1 base; J trimming: 15 bases; junction bases outside the gene matches: 1. The CDR3: CASSEGDRVFF. The CDR3 DNA follows: TGTGCCAGCAGTGAAGGGGACAGGGTGTTCTTC.

The chain joins TRBV5-6 to TRBJ1-5; D remains ambiguous. Trimming cost V 2 bases and J 7 bases, with 10 bases left between them. The CDR3 covers 13 residues. CDR1 is SGHDT, CDR2 YYEEEE, per germline. CDR3 sequence reads: CASSFNRRQPQHF. The DNA for the CDR3 is TGTGCCAGCAGCTTTAACCGACGACAGCCCCAGCATTTT.

The chain couples TRBV5-4 to TRBJ1-6; no reliable D call. The germline V and J ends were trimmed by 1 base and 7 bases, with 9 bases remaining between them. The CDR3 consists of 14 residues. Germline-derived CDR1 and CDR2 are SGHNT and YYREEE (reference sequence). CDR3 loop: CASSLRRANSPLHF. CDR3 coding DNA: TGTGCCAGCAGCTTGCGCCGGGCAAATTCACCCCTCCACTTT.

The chain links TRBV7-9 to TRBJ1-2, with D unclear. Germline assignment: CDR1 SEHNR and CDR2 FQNEAQ (reference sequence). V lost 1 base, J lost 5 bases, and 5 bases lay in between. The CDR3 has 12 residues. In DNA form, the CDR3 reads TGTGCCAGCAGCTTAGAACCGTATGGCTACACCTTC. This sequence encodes CASSLEPYGYTF. Filled out from reference TRBV7-9 and TRBJ1-2, the complete variable domain reads DTGVSQNPRHKITKRGQNVTFRCDPISEHNRLYWYRQTLGQGPEFLTYFQNEAQLEKSRLLSDRFSAERPKGSFSTLEIQRTEQGDSAMYLCASSLEPYGYTFGSGTRLTVV.

The chain recombines TRBV4-3 with TRBJ2-2, with 9 bases identical to TRBD2. The V gene end was trimmed by 0 bases and the J gene end by 9 bases; junction bases not matched to a gene: 5. Germline V lookup: CDR1 LGHNA, CDR2 YSLEER. There are 15 residues in the CDR3. The CDR3 DNA is TGCGCCAGCAGCCAAGACCTAGCGGGAAGGCGGGAGCTGTTTTTT. Translated, it gives CASSQDLAGRRELFF.

The J gene is TRBJ1-4, the V gene TRBV30, with D tentatively TRBD1 (5 bases). Germline V gene data show CDR1 as GTSNPN and CDR2 as SVGIG (reference sequence). The CDR3 spans 13 residues. Deletions cut 5 bases from V and 2 bases from J, with 9 bases between. The CDR3 coding sequence is TGTGCCTGGCAGGCAGGGACTAATGAAAAACTGTTTTTT. Translated: CAWQAGTNEKLFF. Using reference TRBV30 and TRBJ1-4 for the parts outside the CDR3, the full variable domain is SQTIHQWPATLVQPVGSPLSLECTVEGTSNPNLYWYRQAAGRGLQLLFYSVGIGQISSEVPQNLSASRPQDRQFILSSKKLLLSDSGFYLCAWQAGTNEKLFFGSGTQLSVL.

V usage is TRBV11-3 and J usage is TRBJ2-5; a weak D match, TRBD2 (7 bases). CDR1 and CDR2 (germline): SGHNT, YENEEA. Trimming left V 3 bases short and J 2 bases short, with 10 bases between. CDR3 length equals 14 residues. The CDR3 region has the DNA TGTGCCAGCAGCTTGGGAGGGGGGCAAGAGACCCAGTACTTC. Residues: CASSLGGGQETQYF.

About this clone itself: This same CDR3 is encoded by further DNA sequences in the sample. The V gene is TRBV11-3, the J gene TRBJ2-2; D gene uncertain. Germline loops: CDR1 SGHNT, CDR2 YENEEA. V was shortened by 3 bases and J by 5 bases, with 4 bases between the two germline ends. The CDR3 spans 12 residues. CDR3 loop: CASSLNTGELFF. The CDR3 DNA reads TGTGCCAGCAGCTTGAATACCGGGGAGCTGTTTTTT.

The chain carries TRBV30 and TRBJ1-1; TRBD1 might be the D (6 bases). The CDR3 length is 17 residues. V lost 3 bases, J lost 1 base, and 21 bases lay in between. Germline values: CDR1 GTSNPN, CDR2 SVGIG (reference sequence). In DNA form, the CDR3 reads TGTGCCTGGAGCCGCTGGACAGTAGGAAGGACGAACACTGAAGCTTTCTTT. It yields the protein CAWSRWTVGRTNTEAFF.